This is a list of T cell receptor beta chains from one sample in a study of OX40 agonist ivuxolimab in advanced cancers. Method: immunoSEQ multiplex PCR; TCRdb's copy keeps in-frame clones and lacks some. The table has approximately 60,000 clones, just under 85% seen once; the top ten hold about 9.4%. Source: CD4+ or CD8+ T cells sorted from blood, taken in a trial of the OX40 agonist ivuxolimab. The receptors shown here come from an adult with an advanced solid tumor such as melanoma, head and neck, liver or kidney cancer. CDR3s include the opening cysteine and the closing phenylalanine or tryptophan. A D gene is named only where the DNA matches it firmly. The size field is filled for only some rows; it gives once, few, many or a size class.

.,TRBJ2-7,TRBV28,TRBD1,TGTGCCAACCCAATAATGGGACAGAATCCCTCGAGCTCCTACGAGCAGTACTTC,CANPIMGQNPSSSYEQYF
.,TRBJ2-7,TRBV5-4,.,TGTGCCAGCAGCTTGAACGCAGGACAGACCTACGAGCAGTACTTC,CASSLNAGQTYEQYF
.,TRBJ1-6,TRBV2,TRBD1,TGTGCCAGCACCAGAGACAGGGGCTCCTATAATTCACCCCTCCACTTT,CASTRDRGSYNSPLHF
few,TRBJ1-1,TRBV5-1,.,TGCGCCAGCAGCTTGAGACAGAGTCGGGGGAACACTGAAGCTTTCTTT,CASSLRQSRGNTEAFF
few,TRBJ1-6,TRBV7-2,.,TGTGCCAGCAGCTCACTATATAATTCACCCCTCCACTTT,CASSSLYNSPLHF
.,TRBJ1-3,TRBV18,.,TGTGCCAGCTCACTGGATGGAAACACCATATATTTT,CASSLDGNTIYF
.,TRBJ2-1,TRBV29-1,TRBD2,TGCAGCGTTGGCGGGCCGGGAGGTAGCTCCTACAATGAGCAGTTCTTC,CSVGGPGGSSYNEQFF
.,TRBJ2-6,TRBV4-2,TRBD1,TGTGCCAGCAGCCAAGTTGGACAGGGGGCGGCTGGGGCCAACGTCCTGACTTTC,CASSQVGQGAAGANVLTF
.,TRBJ1-2,TRBV7-2,.,TGTGCCAGCAGCCCCGGACTTTATGGCTACACCTTC,CASSPGLYGYTF
.,TRBJ2-5,TRBV5-1,TRBD2,TGCGCCAGCAGCTTGGGACTAGCGGGGGGGCTGGAGACCCAGTACTTC,CASSLGLAGGLETQYF
.,TRBJ1-1,TRBV14,.,TGTGCCAGCAGCCAAGATCTAGGGATATGGGCAACTGAAGCTTTCTTT,CASSQDLGIWATEAFF
.,TRBJ2-5,TRBV7-2,TRBD1,TGTGCCAGCAGGCCGGGACAGGGTTGGTCGACCCAGTACTTC,CASRPGQGWSTQYF
.,TRBJ1-5,TRBV19,.,TGTGCCAGTAATGCAGGGGACGACAATCAGCCCCAGCATTTT,CASNAGDDNQPQHF
.,TRBJ2-7,TRBV14,.,TGTGCCAGCAGCCAACTCCAGGGGAACTCCTACGAGCAGTACTTC,CASSQLQGNSYEQYF
.,TRBJ2-5,TRBV7-7,.,TGTGCTAGCAGCCCCGGCAGGGGACAAGAGACCCAGTACTTC,CASSPGRGQETQYF
.,TRBJ1-1,TRBV2,.,TGTGCCAGCAGTGAATTGCCAGGCGGAGCTTTCTTT,CASSELPGGAFF
.,TRBJ2-7,TRBV4-1,TRBD1,TGCGCCAGCAGCCCGACAGGGTTAAACGAGCAGTACTTC,CASSPTGLNEQYF
.,TRBJ2-6,TRBV19,.,TGTGCCAGTAGGGAAACCTCTGGGGCCAACGTCCTGACTTTC,CASRETSGANVLTF
.,TRBJ2-7,TRBV9,TRBD1,TGTGCCAGCAGCGTTGAAGGGACAGGGGGAGAGCAGTACTTC,CASSVEGTGGEQYF
few,TRBJ1-6,TRBV4-1,.,TGCGCCAGCAGCCAAGAGATTAATTCACCCCTCCACTTT,CASSQEINSPLHF
once,TRBJ1-6,TRBV2,TRBD1,TGTGCCAGCAAGGGGGACAGGGGAGTTTTCGGTTCACCCCTCCACTTT,CASKGDRGVFGSPLHF
.,TRBJ2-7,TRBV6-1,TRBD2,TGTGCCAGCAACTCGGGACTAGCGATGCACGAGCAGTACTTC,CASNSGLAMHEQYF
.,TRBJ1-2,TRBV7-2,TRBD1,TGTGCCAGCAGCTTAGGGCGGGGACAGCTGACTTTGTATGGCTACACCTTC,CASSLGRGQLTLYGYTF
.,TRBJ2-7,TRBV28,.,TGTGCCAGCGGGGGGTGGCCACTCTCCTACGAGCAGTACTTC,CASGGWPLSYEQYF
.,TRBJ1-1,TRBV18,.,TGTGCCAGCCAACTCATCCGGGACACCCGAGGAACTGAAGCTTTCTTT,CASQLIRDTRGTEAFF
.,TRBJ1-1,TRBV18,TRBD1,TGTGCCAGCTCACCACGGGACAGGATAGCTGAAGCTTTCTTT,CASSPRDRIAEAFF
.,TRBJ1-2,TRBV11-2,.,TGTGCCAGCAGCTTCAAGGGTAACTATGGCTACACCTTC,CASSFKGNYGYTF